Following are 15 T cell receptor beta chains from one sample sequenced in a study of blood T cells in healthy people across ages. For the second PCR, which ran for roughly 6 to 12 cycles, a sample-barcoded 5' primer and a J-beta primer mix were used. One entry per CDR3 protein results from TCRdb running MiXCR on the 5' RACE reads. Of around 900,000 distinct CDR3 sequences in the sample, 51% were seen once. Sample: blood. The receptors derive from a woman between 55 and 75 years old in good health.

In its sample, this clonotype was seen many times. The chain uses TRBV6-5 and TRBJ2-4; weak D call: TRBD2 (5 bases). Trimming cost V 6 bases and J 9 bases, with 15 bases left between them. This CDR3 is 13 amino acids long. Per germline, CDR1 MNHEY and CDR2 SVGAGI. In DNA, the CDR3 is TGTGCCAGCAGCAGGACTGTCCAGGCCATTCAGTACTTC. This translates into CASSRTVQAIQYF.

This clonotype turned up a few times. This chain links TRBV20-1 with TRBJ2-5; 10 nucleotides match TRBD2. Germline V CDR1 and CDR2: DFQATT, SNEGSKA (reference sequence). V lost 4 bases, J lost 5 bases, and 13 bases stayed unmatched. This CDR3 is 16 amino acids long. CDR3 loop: CSATLAGGLVGETQYF. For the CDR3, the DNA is TGCAGTGCTACCTTAGCGGGAGGTTTGGTTGGTGAGACCCAGTACTTC.

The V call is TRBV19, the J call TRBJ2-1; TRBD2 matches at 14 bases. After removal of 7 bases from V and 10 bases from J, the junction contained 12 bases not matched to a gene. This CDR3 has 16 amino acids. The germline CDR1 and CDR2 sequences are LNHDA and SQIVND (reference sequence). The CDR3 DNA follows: TGTGCCAGTAACCGAGCGGGACTAGCGGGAGCAAGGGAGCAGTTCTTC. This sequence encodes CASNRAGLAGAREQFF.

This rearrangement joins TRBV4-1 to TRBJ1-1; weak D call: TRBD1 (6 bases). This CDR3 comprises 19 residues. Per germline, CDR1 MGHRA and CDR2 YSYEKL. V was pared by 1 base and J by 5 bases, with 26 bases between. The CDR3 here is CASSQGPPGTQVAGTEAFF. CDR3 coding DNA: TGCGCCAGCAGCCAAGGGCCCCCCGGGACACAAGTCGCCGGGACTGAAGCTTTCTTT.

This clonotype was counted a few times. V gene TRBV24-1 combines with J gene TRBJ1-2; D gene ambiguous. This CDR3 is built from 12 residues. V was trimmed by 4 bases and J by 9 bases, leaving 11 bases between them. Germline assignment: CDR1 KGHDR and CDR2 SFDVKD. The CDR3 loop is CATSDASSSYTF. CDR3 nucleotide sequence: TGTGCCACCAGTGACGCAAGTTCTAGCTACACCTTC.

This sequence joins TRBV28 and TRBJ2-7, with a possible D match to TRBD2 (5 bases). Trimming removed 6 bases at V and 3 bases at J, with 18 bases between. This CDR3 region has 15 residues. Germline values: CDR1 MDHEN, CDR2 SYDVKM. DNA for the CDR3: TGTGCCAGCAGCAACCCGGGGTACAGCTTCTACGAGCAGTACTTC. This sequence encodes CASSNPGYSFYEQYF.

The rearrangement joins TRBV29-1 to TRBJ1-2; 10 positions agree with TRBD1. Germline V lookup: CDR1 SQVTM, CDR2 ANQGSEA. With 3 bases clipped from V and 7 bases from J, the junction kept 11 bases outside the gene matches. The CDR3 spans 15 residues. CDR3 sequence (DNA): TGCAGCGTTGACCCTGGGGGACAGGGGTCGGGTGGCTACACCTTC. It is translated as CSVDPGGQGSGGYTF.

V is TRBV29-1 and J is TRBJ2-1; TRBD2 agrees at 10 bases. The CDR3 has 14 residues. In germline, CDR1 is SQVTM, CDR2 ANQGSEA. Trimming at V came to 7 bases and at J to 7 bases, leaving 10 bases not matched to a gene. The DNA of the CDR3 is TGCAGCGCAAGGACTAGCGGTAAAATGAATGAGCAGTTCTTC. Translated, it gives CSARTSGKMNEQFF.

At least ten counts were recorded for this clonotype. The CDR3 loop is CASSRLADQETQYF. CDR3 nucleotide sequence: TGCGCCAGCAGCCGTCTAGCGGACCAAGAGACCCAGTACTTC. The gene calls are TRBV4-1 and TRBJ2-5, with 7 bases aligning to TRBD2. Per the germline V gene, CDR1 is MGHRA and CDR2 is YSYEKL. This CDR3 region has 14 residues. Germline trimming cut 4 bases from V and 0 bases from J; bases unmatched to any gene: 2.

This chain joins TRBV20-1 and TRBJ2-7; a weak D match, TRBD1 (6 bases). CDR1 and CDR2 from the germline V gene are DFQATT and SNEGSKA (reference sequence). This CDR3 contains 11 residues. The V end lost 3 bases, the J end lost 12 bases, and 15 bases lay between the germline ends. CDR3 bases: TGCAGTGCTAGCGAGGGGGACCGGGGGTACTTC. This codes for CSASEGDRGYF.

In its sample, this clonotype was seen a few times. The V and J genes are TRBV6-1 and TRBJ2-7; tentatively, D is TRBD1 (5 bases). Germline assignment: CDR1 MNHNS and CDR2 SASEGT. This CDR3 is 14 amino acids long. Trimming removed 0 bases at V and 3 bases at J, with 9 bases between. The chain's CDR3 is CASSEASGFYEQYF. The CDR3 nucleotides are TGTGCCAGCAGTGAAGCTTCAGGGTTCTACGAGCAGTACTTC.

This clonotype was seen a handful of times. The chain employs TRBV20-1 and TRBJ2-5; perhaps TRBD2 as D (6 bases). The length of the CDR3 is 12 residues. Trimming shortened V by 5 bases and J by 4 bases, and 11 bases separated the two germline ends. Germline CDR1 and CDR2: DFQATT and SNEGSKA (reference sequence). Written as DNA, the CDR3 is TGCAGTGCTGGACCGCGGGGAGAGACCCAGTACTTC. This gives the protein CSAGPRGETQYF.

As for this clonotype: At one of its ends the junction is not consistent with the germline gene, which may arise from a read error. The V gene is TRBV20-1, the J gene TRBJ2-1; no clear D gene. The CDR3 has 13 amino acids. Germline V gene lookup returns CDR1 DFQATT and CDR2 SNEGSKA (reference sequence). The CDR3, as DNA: TGCAGTGCCAGAGTCCTAAGGTACAATGAGCAGTTCTTC. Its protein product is CSARVLRYNEQFF.

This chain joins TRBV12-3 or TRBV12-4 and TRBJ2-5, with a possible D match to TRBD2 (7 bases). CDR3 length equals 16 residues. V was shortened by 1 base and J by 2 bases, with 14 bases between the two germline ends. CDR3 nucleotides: TGTGCCAGCAGTTTAGTGGGGGGGGGACAACAAGAGACCCAGTACTTC. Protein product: CASSLVGGGQQETQYF.

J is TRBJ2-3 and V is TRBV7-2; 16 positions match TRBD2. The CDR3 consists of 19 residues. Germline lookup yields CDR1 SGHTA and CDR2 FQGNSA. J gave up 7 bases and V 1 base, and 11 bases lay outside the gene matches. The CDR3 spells CASSLVPGPGLAGGNTQYF. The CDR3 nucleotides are TGTGCCAGCAGCTTAGTGCCCGGTCCGGGACTAGCGGGAGGGAATACGCAGTATTTT.